A single sample gave rise to the 31 T cell receptor beta chains below, sequenced in a study of T cell responses to AZD1222 COVID-19 vaccine. Profiled with immunoSEQ multiplex PCR; TCRdb holds only in-frame clones, not every one. The data hold approximately 150,000 clones, with about nine tenths observed a single time. This sample comprised peripheral blood, obtained 28 days after the second AZD1222 dose. These receptor sequences come from an adult who received the AZD1222 COVID-19 vaccine.

The genes are TRBV5-6 and TRBJ2-7; TRBD1 matches at 12 bases. The germline V gene encodes CDR1 SGHDT and CDR2 YYEEEE. This CDR3 comprises 14 residues. V dropped 1 base and J dropped 12; count of bases not matched to a gene: 8. The CDR3 is CASSLTSGTGGLYF. In nucleotides, the CDR3 is TGTGCCAGCAGCTTGACATCCGGGACAGGGGGCCTGTACTTC.

The chain is built from TRBV28 and TRBJ1-1; no firm D call. V lost 8 bases, J lost 2 bases, and 12 bases lay in between. The CDR3 totals 13 residues. Germline V lookup: CDR1 MDHEN, CDR2 SYDVKM. Written as DNA, the CDR3 is TGTGCCAGCGGGCCCTACCTCAACACTGAAGCTTTCTTT. The encoded protein is CASGPYLNTEAFF.

The V call is TRBV6-6, the J call TRBJ2-1, with 7 bases aligning to TRBD1. Germline V gene sequence: CDR1 MNHNY, CDR2 SVGAGI (reference sequence). V lost 7 bases, J lost 0 bases, and 6 bases stayed unmatched. The CDR3 loop spans 15 amino acids. The CDR3 here is CASNEQGRSYNEQFF. The CDR3 DNA sequence: TGTGCCAGCAACGAACAGGGGCGCTCCTACAATGAGCAGTTCTTC.

V usage is TRBV12-5 and J usage is TRBJ2-2, with D maybe TRBD2 (6 bases). Looked up from germline, CDR1 is LGHNT and CDR2 is FRNRAP. The ends were cut back, 6 bases at V and 5 bases at J, with 22 bases in the middle. The CDR3 totals 17 residues. The CDR3 reads CASGFSGLTRSTGELFF. DNA for the CDR3: TGTGCTAGTGGGTTTTCGGGACTGACGCGATCTACCGGGGAGCTGTTTTTT.

This chain connects TRBV9 to TRBJ2-5, with 7 bases that match TRBD2. The germline gives CDR1 SGDLS, CDR2 YYNGEE. The CDR3 is made up of 15 amino acids. V lost 4 bases and J lost 0; bases outside the gene matches: 6. The CDR3 protein is CASSSRGSYQETQYF. CDR3 sequence (DNA): TGTGCCAGCAGCTCTCGCGGGAGTTACCAAGAGACCCAGTACTTC.

The V call is TRBV5-8, the J call TRBJ2-7, with 9 bases matching TRBD1. Germline trimming cut 0 bases from V and 6 bases from J; bases unmatched to any gene: 7. CDR3 length equals 15 residues. Germline CDR1 and CDR2: SGHTS and YDEGEE. The CDR3 reads CASSLAGTGSAEQYF. The DNA for the CDR3 is TGTGCCAGCAGCTTGGCCGGGACAGGGTCCGCCGAGCAGTACTTC.

CDR3 loop: CASRLAHGRDNEQFF. For the CDR3, the DNA is TGTGCCAGCCGACTAGCCCATGGGCGGGACAATGAGCAGTTCTTC. The chain links TRBV28 to TRBJ2-1, with 7 bases matching TRBD2. The CDR3 runs 15 residues. The J segment lost 5 bases and the V segment lost 8 bases, leaving 12 bases of the junction unmatched. CDR1 is MDHEN and CDR2 is SYDVKM in the germline V gene.

The rearrangement links TRBV15 to TRBJ2-1; D may be TRBD2 (6 bases). V lost 3 bases and J lost 0, with 12 bases in between. The length of the CDR3 is 16 residues. Germline V CDR1 and CDR2: LNHNV, YYDKDF (reference sequence). The CDR3 here is CATSREGGSSYNEQFF. The CDR3 DNA follows: TGTGCCACCAGCAGGGAGGGTGGGAGCTCCTACAATGAGCAGTTCTTC.

V usage is TRBV5-1 and J usage is TRBJ2-7; no firm D call. The CDR3 consists of 13 residues. Germline V gene data show CDR1 as SGHRS and CDR2 as YFSETQ. V was cut by 0 bases and J by 7 bases, with 11 bases left in between. The CDR3, as DNA: TGCGCCAGCAGCTTGGCTACGATGGGGGAGCAGTACTTC. As protein: CASSLATMGEQYF. Looking up the rest from reference TRBV5-1 and TRBJ2-7 gives the full variable domain: KAGVTQTPRYLIKTRGQQVTLSCSPISGHRSVSWYQQTPGQGLQFLFEYFSETQRNKGNFPGRFSGRQFSNSRSEMNVSTLELGDSALYLCASSLATMGEQYFGPGTRLTVT.

The rearrangement links TRBV6-5 to TRBJ1-2; D may be TRBD1 (5 bases). Germline V gene data show CDR1 as MNHEY and CDR2 as SVGAGI. Trimming shortened V by 0 bases and J by 1 base, and 12 bases separated the two germline ends. This CDR3 comprises 16 residues. The CDR3 nucleotides read TGTGCCAGCAGTTACTCGATCGCACAGGATAACTATGGCTACACCTTC. This codes for CASSYSIAQDNYGYTF.

The chain combines TRBV2 with TRBJ1-2, with D perhaps matching TRBD1 (6 bases). The germline CDR1 and CDR2 sequences are SNHLY and FYNNEI. This CDR3 spans 23 amino acids. The V end was cut by 3 bases, the J end by 4 bases, with 39 bases between. CDR3 residues: CASSDAYVAGQPQRNPIFYGYTF. The DNA of the CDR3 is TGTGCCAGCAGTGACGCTTACGTCGCCGGACAGCCACAACGAAACCCTATCTTCTATGGCTACACCTTC.

This chain links TRBV7-9 with TRBJ1-5, with 9 bases fitting TRBD1. CDR1 is SEHNR and CDR2 is FQNEAQ in the germline V gene (reference sequence). J was trimmed by 4 bases and V by 1 base; bases with no gene match: 5. This CDR3 is built from 16 residues. CDR3 sequence reads: CASSLGTGGRNQPQHF. The CDR3, as DNA: TGTGCCAGCAGCTTAGGTACAGGGGGCAGGAATCAGCCCCAGCATTTT.

The CDR3 nucleotides are TGTGCCAGCAGCAGTAGGGGGGTCTTGGATGAAAAACTGTTTTTT. Translation gives CASSSRGVLDEKLFF. The chain carries TRBV5-6 and TRBJ1-4; D is possibly TRBD1 (6 bases). CDR3 length: 15 amino acids. Germline V gene sequence: CDR1 SGHDT, CDR2 YYEEEE. Trimming cost V 4 bases and J 6 bases, with 16 bases left between them.

V and J are TRBV14 and TRBJ1-1, with 8 nucleotides matching TRBD1. The germline V gene encodes CDR1 SGHDN and CDR2 FVKESK. This CDR3 spans 16 amino acids. Germline trimming cut 1 base from V and 0 bases from J; bases unmatched to any gene: 4. The CDR3 reads CASSQGQGKMNTEAFF. The DNA of the CDR3 is TGTGCCAGCAGCCAAGGACAGGGGAAAATGAACACTGAAGCTTTCTTT.

The chain recombines TRBV10-3 with TRBJ2-7; 11 nucleotides match TRBD2. This CDR3 region has 14 residues. Germline CDR1 reads ENHRY; CDR2 reads SYGVKD. J gave up 1 base and V 8 bases, and 4 bases lay outside the gene matches. In DNA, the CDR3 is TGTGCCATCGGGACTAGCGGTACTTCCTACGAGCAGTACTTC. It codes for CAIGTSGTSYEQYF.

This clone has a single count. The rearrangement joins TRBV19 to TRBJ1-1; tentative D call: TRBD1 (6 bases). The CDR3 is 16 amino acids. Germline-derived CDR1 and CDR2 are LNHDA and SQIVND (reference sequence). With 5 bases removed from V and 6 bases from J, the gap between germline ends came to 22 bases. Here the CDR3 reads CASSATRGRRHSEAFF. In DNA, the CDR3 is TGTGCCAGTAGTGCCACCCGGGGGCGCAGGCATTCTGAAGCTTTCTTT.

The chain carries TRBV25-1 and TRBJ1-6; D unresolved. CDR1 is MGHDK, CDR2 SYGVNS, per germline. This CDR3 spans 13 amino acids. Trimming pared 3 bases from V and 8 bases from J, leaving 8 bases between. The CDR3 loop is CASSDDRYSPLHF. The CDR3 DNA is TGTGCCAGCAGTGACGATCGGTATTCACCCCTCCACTTT.

The chain carries TRBV28 and TRBJ1-2, with unresolved D. Between the trimmed V and J ends, which lost 8 bases and 4 bases, there was a span of 14 bases. Germline-derived CDR1 and CDR2 are MDHEN and SYDVKM. The CDR3 covers 13 residues. CDR3 in amino acids: CASQPSAVYGYTF. CDR3 DNA sequence: TGTGCCAGCCAGCCCTCGGCTGTCTATGGCTACACCTTC.

The CDR3 loop is CASNTAYEQYF. Written as DNA, the CDR3 is TGTGCCAGCAACACCGCCTACGAGCAGTACTTC. The chain links TRBV28 to TRBJ2-7; no definite D call. The germline gives CDR1 MDHEN, CDR2 SYDVKM. V lost 7 bases to trimming and J lost 2 bases, with 6 bases between them. CDR3 length: 11 amino acids.

The chain is built from TRBV3-1 (or the pseudogene TRBV3-2) and TRBJ2-1, with D maybe TRBD1 (6 bases). V was shortened by 4 bases and J by 3 bases, with 16 bases between the two germline ends. The CDR3 is 16 residues long. Germline V gene lookup returns CDR1 LGHDT and CDR2 YNNKEL (reference sequence). The CDR3 DNA sequence: TGTGCCAGCAGCCCTCATCCAAGCAGGGGCTACAATGAGCAGTTCTTC. Protein product: CASSPHPSRGYNEQFF.

The genes are TRBV5-1 and TRBJ1-2, with TRBD1 matching over 9 bases. J gave up 8 bases and V 2 bases, and 7 bases lay outside the gene matches. The CDR3 runs to 14 residues. Germline V lookup: CDR1 SGHRS, CDR2 YFSETQ. The chain's CDR3 is CASSLGQGFGGYTF. The CDR3 coding sequence is TGCGCCAGCAGCTTAGGACAGGGGTTCGGAGGCTACACCTTC.

This clone was seen only a few times. The chain employs TRBV6-5 and TRBJ1-2; D possibly corresponds to TRBD1 (6 bases). V dropped 6 bases and J dropped 4 bases, with 9 bases sitting between them. Germline values: CDR1 MNHEY, CDR2 SVGAGI. The CDR3 has 12 amino acids. CDR3 amino acids: CASRSTGYGYTF. For the CDR3, the DNA is TGTGCCAGCAGATCGACAGGCTATGGCTACACCTTC.

V is TRBV13 and J is TRBJ1-6; tentative D call: TRBD1 (5 bases). Per germline, CDR1 PRHDT and CDR2 FYEKMQ (reference sequence). V lost 5 bases and J 5 bases, leaving 19 bases between the germline ends. This CDR3 is 17 amino acids long. CDR3 sequence: CASSAGGWQGNNSPLHF. The CDR3 nucleotides are TGTGCCAGCAGCGCGGGAGGGTGGCAGGGCAATAATTCACCCCTCCACTTT. Complete variable domain (other parts from reference TRBV13 and TRBJ1-6): AAGVIQSPRHLIKEKRETATLKCYPIPRHDTVYWYQQGPGQDPQFLISFYEKMQSDKGSIPDRFSAQQFSDYHSELNMSSLELGDSALYFCASSAGGWQGNNSPLHFGNGTRLTVT.

The chain employs TRBV18 and TRBJ2-5; 10 bases match TRBD1. Germline assignment: CDR1 KGHSH and CDR2 LQKENI. The V and J ends lost 5 bases and 2 bases, in that order; junction bases with no gene match: 8. The CDR3 is made up of 16 amino acids. CDR3: CASSSRDRGSQETQYF. The CDR3, as DNA: TGTGCCAGCTCATCCCGGGACAGGGGCTCTCAAGAGACCCAGTACTTC.

V is TRBV25-1 and J is TRBJ2-7; D unresolved. The ends were cut back, 7 bases at V and 2 bases at J, with 12 bases in the middle. The germline CDR1 and CDR2 sequences are MGHDK and SYGVNS. This CDR3 region has 13 residues. CDR3 in DNA: TGTGCCAGCACCAGGCTAGGAACCTACGAGCAGTACTTC. Its translation: CASTRLGTYEQYF.

This clone was counted only a few times. The V call is TRBV2, the J call TRBJ2-7; 13 nucleotides align to TRBD2. Germline V gene sequence: CDR1 SNHLY, CDR2 FYNNEI. The CDR3 is 14 amino acids. With V trimmed by 6 bases and J by 3 bases, 2 bases remained unmatched. Here the CDR3 DNA reads TGTGCCAGCAGGGGACTAGCGGGGATCTACGAGCAGTACTTC. Its translation is CASRGLAGIYEQYF.

The chain links TRBV5-6 to TRBJ2-5; unclear D gene. Trimming pared 0 bases from V and 3 bases from J, leaving 6 bases between. CDR1 and CDR2 from the germline V gene are SGHDT and YYEEEE. The CDR3 totals 13 residues. The DNA of the CDR3 is TGTGCCAGCAGCTTGGCTAGTGAAGAGACCCAGTACTTC. Translating it yields CASSLASEETQYF.

This clone was observed once. The V gene is TRBV18, the J gene TRBJ2-1; D possibly corresponds to TRBD2 (5 bases). Trimming cost V 2 bases and J 10 bases, with 15 bases left between them. CDR3 length: 14 residues. The germline CDR1 and CDR2 sequences are KGHSH and LQKENI. The CDR3 DNA reads as TGTGCCAGCTCACCAACCGGGATGGGTAACGAGCAGTTCTTC. Its translation: CASSPTGMGNEQFF.

The chain joins TRBV29-1 to TRBJ1-4; D gene ambiguous. V was clipped by 3 bases and J by 8 bases, with 10 bases between them. This CDR3 has 12 residues. CDR1 is SQVTM and CDR2 is ANQGSEA in the germline V gene. The CDR3 region has the DNA TGCAGCGTTGAGACTCTAGAGGAAAAACTGTTTTTT. Amino acids: CSVETLEEKLFF.

V is TRBV7-2 and J is TRBJ2-3, with no clear D. Per germline, CDR1 SGHTA and CDR2 FQGNSA. Trimming cost V 3 bases and J 6 bases, with 10 bases left between them. The CDR3 contains 13 residues. The chain's CDR3 is CASSFEFFDTQYF. The DNA of the CDR3 is TGTGCCAGCAGCTTTGAGTTCTTCGATACGCAGTATTTT.

V usage is TRBV6-4 and J usage is TRBJ2-1; D is possibly TRBD1 (6 bases). CDR1 is MRHNA, CDR2 SNTAGT, per germline. The CDR3 totals 13 residues. V lost 6 bases to trimming and J lost 2 bases, with 8 bases between them. CDR3 sequence: CASSRDTYNEQFF. The CDR3 DNA follows: TGTGCCAGCAGCCGGGACACCTACAATGAGCAGTTCTTC.